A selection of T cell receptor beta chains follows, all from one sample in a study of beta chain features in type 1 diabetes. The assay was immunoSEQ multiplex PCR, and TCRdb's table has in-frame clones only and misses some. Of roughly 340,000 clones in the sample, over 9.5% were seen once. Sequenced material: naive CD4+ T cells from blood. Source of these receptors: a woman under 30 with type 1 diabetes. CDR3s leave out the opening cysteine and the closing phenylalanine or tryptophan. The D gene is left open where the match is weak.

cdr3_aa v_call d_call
ASSQERGSGGYT TRBV4-3 .
ASSLVLARVEETQY TRBV5-1 .
ASSNPRDRGTGELF TRBV19 TRBD1
ASSHAERGANYEQY TRBV4-1 .
ASLQTQGANYGYT TRBV13 .
ASSRRTDGTDTQY TRBV5-4 .
AWSVGDRVGEQY TRBV30 TRBD1
ASSLTANYGYT TRBV6-5 .
ASSYGQGAGTEAF TRBV6-5 TRBD1
ASSQDPGAPYEQY TRBV4-1 .
ASSEPGGYGYT TRBV25-1 .
ASSFGRGSQQY TRBV5-4 TRBD1
ASSDRREGKSSGANVLT TRBV9 .
ATSPSRDRVTDTQY TRBV15 TRBD1
ASSRRGLAGVRDIQY TRBV9 TRBD2
ASSLVLSTSQGNEQF TRBV5-1 .
ASSLWGGGTANEQF TRBV28 .
ASSYSRTGGVAEQY TRBV6-6 TRBD1
AWTGASGLNEQF TRBV30 TRBD2
ASSQDRMTSYEQY TRBV4-1 .
ASSHRDGGYT TRBV6-5 .
ASSLGRANTGELF TRBV5-1 .
ASSFRYEQF TRBV11-3 .
ASSRDIFYYGYT TRBV5-1 .
ASSVAAPGSTDTIY TRBV9 .
ASRGQSNEKLF TRBV28 TRBD1
ASRPGTGYEKLF TRBV7-8 TRBD1
ASSLNHLVGQY TRBV7-2 .
ASGQGMNEQF TRBV7-8 TRBD1
ASSLAAGGPYEQY TRBV7-2 TRBD2
ASSQGDSSFSGANVLT TRBV4-2 TRBD1
ASSLADSTGTQY TRBV5-6 .
ASSLSGSGETQY TRBV7-9 TRBD2
ASSPNLRTDTQY TRBV18 .
ASSYGQMVEKLF TRBV11-2 .
SVERAEQY TRBV20-1 .
ASSPDSSTYEQY TRBV9 .
ASGGEDTQY TRBV19 .
ASSRKGGAEKLF TRBV4-3 .
ASRTRGEAHEQF TRBV11-2 .
ASSLTQQETQY TRBV7-2 .
ATSRRHTDTDTQY TRBV15 .
ASSFNYNEQF TRBV28 .
AVRDSGNEQY TRBV10-3 TRBD1
ASSVAGRSNIQY TRBV2 .
ASSPAQQVRYEQY TRBV5-1 .
ASSPGYNSPLH TRBV19 .
ASSPQGSYGYT TRBV11-2 .
ASSPGQVFTGELF TRBV14 TRBD1
ASSQGSPSGRAVYTDTQY TRBV4-2 TRBD2
ASTPGPTEAF TRBV11-1 .
AISDSPGYGYT TRBV10-3 .
ASSLRDRVSPLH TRBV13 TRBD1
ASSLGGDTQY TRBV4-2 .
ASSLASPGGYEQY TRBV11-2 .
ASSKQGSNEQF TRBV19 .
ASSPTFRGDEQY TRBV18 .